The sequence of this TCR beta chain was determined in a study of cytomegalovirus exposure and HLA in healthy donors. Whole-study context: An early data release held around 80 million unique TCRs from HLA-typed donors.

In the PCR, 60 Vbeta and 13 Jbeta primers were used. Generated by immunoSEQ multiplex PCR, the TCRdb table keeps only in-frame clones and is missing some. The sample records around 220,000 clones, around 79% being singletons. Turning to this clone: Its matching antigen is unknown.

Study-wide results and caveats: Reportedly, TCR beta sequences accurately predicted HLA-A and HLA-B alleles in most subjects. It was only CMV serostatus that was available as immune exposure information. The study labeled fewer than 200 TCR beta chains cytomegalovirus-associated.

Germline V CDR1 and CDR2: SGHRS, YFSETQ. With 0 bases removed from V and 3 bases from J, the gap between germline ends came to 4 bases. CDR3 size: 13 residues. The chain joins TRBV5-1 to TRBJ2-1; D is unresolved. This TCR was recovered from a man younger than 35 in good health and CMV-seronegative. The material sequenced was PBMCs. The CDR3 loop reads CASSLGDYNEQFF. As DNA, the CDR3 is TGCGCCAGCAGCTTGGGCGACTACAATGAGCAGTTCTTC.